Presented here are 26 T cell receptor beta chains from one specimen sequenced in a study of control samples from healthy donors and cancer patients (dated by TCRdb to 2019 to 2021). The method behind the library was the immunoSEQ multiplex PCR assay. This is the immuneACCESS table as TCRdb keeps it, with only in-frame sequences that have V and J called. A part of the clones is gone; compared with another copy, unresolved V genes explain less than half, and the rest is unexplained. Recorded for this sample are some 100,000 clones; roughly 92% of them occurred a single time. Under 4% of the sample is held by the ten biggest clonotypes. The sequenced sample was blood. The receptors here all came from a human donor in good health. The donor label of this sample is uncertain.

This clone was picked up one time. V usage is TRBV28 and J usage is TRBJ1-5; perhaps TRBD1 as D (6 bases). From germline, CDR1 is MDHEN and CDR2 SYDVKM. The V end lost 3 bases, the J end lost 4 bases, and 13 bases lay between the germline ends. This CDR3 spans 15 amino acids. CDR3 in amino acids: CASSFRGGFNQPQHF. DNA for the CDR3: TGTGCCAGCAGTTTCCGAGGGGGTTTTAATCAGCCCCAGCATTTT.

The chain has TRBV30 and TRBJ2-1; D is uncertain. Per germline, CDR1 GTSNPN and CDR2 SVGIG (reference sequence). V was trimmed by 4 bases and J by 0 bases, leaving 7 bases between them. This CDR3 is built from 13 residues. CDR3 sequence reads: CAWTRSSYNEQFF. Here the CDR3 DNA reads TGTGCCTGGACCCGGAGCTCCTACAATGAGCAGTTCTTC.

V and J are TRBV18 and TRBJ1-1, with TRBD1 as a possible D gene (5 bases). Trimming shortened V by 6 bases and J by 3 bases, and 8 bases separated the two germline ends. Per the germline V gene, CDR1 is KGHSH and CDR2 is LQKENI. The CDR3 sequence is 12 residues long. The CDR3, as DNA: TGTGCCAGCTCTGACAGATACACTGAAGCTTTCTTT. Translation: CASSDRYTEAFF.

A single count supports this clone. The chain is built from TRBV5-1 and TRBJ1-1, with D perhaps matching TRBD1 (6 bases). Between the trimmed V and J ends, which lost 4 bases and 9 bases, there was a span of 16 bases. This CDR3 comprises 13 residues. The germline CDR1 and CDR2 sequences are SGHRS and YFSETQ. The CDR3 sequence is CASSSTGLGQAFF. CDR3 in DNA: TGCGCCAGCAGCAGTACAGGGCTGGGGCAAGCTTTCTTT.

This chain links TRBV7-6 with TRBJ2-1, with D unclear. CDR1 and CDR2 from the germline V gene are SGHVS and FNYEAQ. Trimming left V 0 bases short and J 13 bases short, with 7 bases between. The CDR3 length is 11 residues. The CDR3 sequence: CASSLAGEQFF. CDR3 in DNA: TGTGCCAGCAGCTTAGCAGGCGAACAGTTCTTC.

The chain joins TRBV7-7 to TRBJ1-1, with D unresolved. The CDR3 extends over 15 amino acids. Germline CDR1 is SSHAT and CDR2 is FNYEAQ (reference sequence). Trimming cost V 5 bases and J 4 bases, with 17 bases left between them. The CDR3 protein is CASSRTPPKGTEAFF. The CDR3 region has the DNA TGTGCCAGCAGCAGAACGCCCCCCAAGGGCACTGAAGCTTTCTTT.

The chain is built from TRBV30 and TRBJ1-2; the D gene is possibly TRBD1 (5 bases). The V and J ends lost 4 bases and 7 bases respectively, with 19 bases between them. The CDR3 runs to 14 residues. The germline gives CDR1 GTSNPN, CDR2 SVGIG (reference sequence). The CDR3 DNA follows: TGTGCCTGGACCTCCCAAGGAGGGGTGGCTGGCTACACCTTC. It yields the protein CAWTSQGGVAGYTF.

The gene calls are TRBV5-1 and TRBJ2-3; D is unclear. In germline, CDR1 is SGHRS, CDR2 YFSETQ. The CDR3 is 12 residues long. The V end was cut by 6 bases, the J end by 6 bases, with 11 bases between. In DNA form, the CDR3 reads TGCGCCAGCACCTCCCGTCCGGATACGCAGTATTTT. This translates into CASTSRPDTQYF.

This clone appeared a single time. The CDR3 DNA sequence: TGTGCCATCAAAGACAGACCCAACTATGGCTACACCTTC. Its protein is CAIKDRPNYGYTF. The gene calls are TRBV10-3 and TRBJ1-2; D might be TRBD1 (5 bases). Trimming removed 7 bases at V and 2 bases at J, with 11 bases between. This CDR3 contains 13 residues. Germline V gives CDR1 ENHRY, CDR2 SYGVKD.

The chain links TRBV5-6 to TRBJ1-1, with D possibly matching TRBD1 (5 bases). This CDR3 contains 15 residues. Trimming pared 0 bases from V and 4 bases from J, leaving 13 bases between. Looked up from germline, CDR1 is SGHDT and CDR2 is YYEEEE. Written as DNA, the CDR3 is TGTGCCAGCAGCTTGGAGCCCAGGGTGGGCACTGAAGCTTTCTTT. Translating gives CASSLEPRVGTEAFF. Together with reference TRBV5-6 and TRBJ1-1, the CDR3 gives the full variable domain: DAGVTQSPTHLIKTRGQQVTLRCSPKSGHDTVSWYQQALGQGPQFIFQYYEEEERQRGNFPDRFSGHQFPNYSSELNVNALLLGDSALYLCASSLEPRVGTEAFFGQGTRLTVV.

This chain links TRBV28 with TRBJ1-2; D not resolved. Germline CDR1 reads MDHEN; CDR2 reads SYDVKM. Between the trimmed V and J ends, which lost 3 bases and 4 bases, there was a span of 6 bases. The CDR3 is made up of 12 amino acids. Written as DNA, the CDR3 is TGTGCCAGCAGTTTTGAATCCTATGGCTACACCTTC. Its translation is CASSFESYGYTF.

The gene calls are TRBV6-5 and TRBJ1-2, with 8 bases fitting TRBD1. With V trimmed by 8 bases and J by 8 bases, 13 bases remained unmatched. CDR1 and CDR2 (germline): MNHEY, SVGAGI. The CDR3 is 14 amino acids. This CDR3 is CASVRRLTGVGYTF. The CDR3 DNA reads TGTGCCAGCGTCAGAAGGCTGACAGGGGTCGGCTACACCTTC.

Remarks on this clone: The sample has other DNA sequences that encode this CDR3 too. This CDR3 reads CASWDRRPNSNQPQHF. In DNA, the CDR3 is TGTGCCAGTTGGGACCGACGACCCAATAGCAATCAGCCCCAGCATTTT. The chain combines TRBV19 with TRBJ1-5; the D gene is possibly TRBD1 (5 bases). The CDR3 has 16 residues. Per the germline V gene, CDR1 is LNHDA and CDR2 is SQIVND (reference sequence). V lost 8 bases and J 0 bases, leaving 17 bases between the germline ends.

The chain recombines TRBV5-8 with TRBJ2-3; D possibly uses TRBD1 or TRBD2 (5 bases each). CDR3 length: 15 amino acids. Germline lookup yields CDR1 SGHTS and CDR2 YDEGEE. Trimming pared 4 bases from V and 6 bases from J, leaving 18 bases between. In DNA form, the CDR3 reads TGTGCCAGCAGCGAAGGTTTCGGGGCGCCTGATACGCAGTATTTT. Residues: CASSEGFGAPDTQYF. The full variable domain, completed using reference TRBV5-8 and TRBJ2-3, is EAGVTQSPTHLIKTRGQQATLRCSPISGHTSVYWYQQALGLGLQFLLWYDEGEERNRGNFPPRFSGRQFPNYSSELNVNALELEDSALYLCASSEGFGAPDTQYFGPGTRLTVL.

The chain uses TRBV6-5 and TRBJ2-7, with 7 bases identical to TRBD1. V was pared by 6 bases and J by 3 bases, with 11 bases of the junction left unmatched. Germline CDR1 and CDR2: MNHEY and SVGAGI. The CDR3 totals 15 residues. CDR3 nucleotide sequence: TGTGCCAGCAGCGCCATCGACAGGGCAGGCTACGAGCAGTACGTC. It yields the protein CASSAIDRAGYEQYV.

The chain uses TRBV10-3 and TRBJ2-7, with D possibly being TRBD1 or TRBD2 (5 bases each). This CDR3 region has 12 residues. CDR1 and CDR2 from the germline V gene are ENHRY and SYGVKD. Trimming left V 6 bases short and J 0 bases short, with 6 bases between. CDR3 nucleotides: TGTGCCATCAGGGGGGACTCCTACGAGCAGTACTTC. Its protein is CAIRGDSYEQYF.

The gene calls are TRBV5-1 and TRBJ2-2; D gene unclear. CDR1 and CDR2 from the germline V gene are SGHRS and YFSETQ. V was clipped by 0 bases and J by 0 bases, with 6 bases between them. There are 15 residues in the CDR3. Here the CDR3 reads CASSLVQANTGELFF. The CDR3 DNA is TGCGCCAGCAGCTTGGTTCAGGCGAACACCGGGGAGCTGTTTTTT.

J is TRBJ1-3 and V is TRBV21-1. TRBV21-1 is a pseudogene. This CDR3 comprises 15 residues. The DNA for the CDR3 is TGTGCCAGCAGAAAAAGGGGGGGACATTTCAGGTGGAGAGATTTT. Translated: CASRKRGGHFRWRDF.

This clone occurred once. The V call is TRBV3-1 (or the pseudogene TRBV3-2), the J call TRBJ1-1; TRBD1 might be the D (6 bases). This CDR3 is built from 15 residues. Per germline, CDR1 LGHDT and CDR2 YNNKEL (reference sequence). V was clipped by 3 bases and J by 4 bases, with 15 bases between them. CDR3 protein: CASSHGGGRSTEAFF. DNA for the CDR3: TGTGCCAGCAGCCACGGGGGGGGGCGCAGCACTGAAGCTTTCTTT.

This chain connects TRBV4-2 to TRBJ2-1, with D perhaps given as TRBD1 or TRBD2 (6 bases each). The CDR3 consists of 14 residues. Per germline, CDR1 LGHNA and CDR2 YNFKEQ. Trimming removed 0 bases from V and 8 bases from J, with 11 bases in between. The CDR3 DNA reads TGTGCCAGCAGCCAAGATGAGGGGGGCTATGAGCAGTTCTTC. This gives the protein CASSQDEGGYEQFF.

The chain's CDR3 is CASSRPQGGVEKLFF. CDR3 coding DNA: TGTGCCAGCAGCCGACCACAGGGGGGAGTTGAAAAACTGTTTTTT. The chain recombines TRBV5-6 with TRBJ1-4; 8 nucleotides line up with TRBD1. The germline V gene has CDR1 SGHDT and CDR2 YYEEEE. Trimming cost V 4 bases and J 7 bases; bases outside gene matches: 9. CDR3 size: 15 residues.

The genes are TRBV27 and TRBJ1-3, with 10 bases identical to TRBD1. The CDR3 is 17 residues long. The V gene's germline CDR1 is MNHEY and CDR2 SMNVEV (reference sequence). Unmatched junction bases numbered 7, after V lost 3 bases and J lost 2 bases. Here the CDR3 reads CASSFRTGGEAGNTIYF. CDR3 coding DNA: TGTGCCAGCAGTTTTAGGACAGGGGGGGAGGCTGGAAACACCATATATTTT.

CDR3 sequence (DNA): TGTGCCAGCAGCTTATCGGACAGGGGTGGCAATCAGCCCCAGCATTTT. This translates into CASSLSDRGGNQPQHF. The chain joins TRBV6-2 or TRBV6-3 to TRBJ1-5; the match to TRBD1 covers 9 bases. J was trimmed by 2 bases and V by 6 bases; bases with no gene match: 8. CDR3 length: 16 residues. The germline CDR1 and CDR2 sequences are MNHEY and SVGEGT.

This chain links TRBV10-2 with TRBJ1-5; D call uncertain. The CDR3 runs to 14 residues. Germline V gene data show CDR1 as WSHSY and CDR2 as SAAADI. V gave up 4 bases and J gave up 6 bases, with 13 bases separating them. CDR3 nucleotide sequence: TGCGCCAGCAGTGTAGGGCAGCCCTTTCAGCCCCAGCATTTT. Translating it yields CASSVGQPFQPQHF.

The gene calls are TRBV6-4 and TRBJ1-2; 8 bases fit TRBD1. This CDR3 region has 16 residues. Trimming at V came to 0 bases and at J to 7 bases, leaving 10 bases not matched to a gene. Per germline, CDR1 MRHNA and CDR2 SNTAGT. CDR3 sequence reads: CASSDSTGQGSSGYTF. CDR3 sequence (DNA): TGTGCCAGCAGTGACTCAACCGGACAGGGCAGTAGTGGCTACACCTTC.

The chain combines TRBV7-3 with TRBJ1-1; no clear D. The CDR3 totals 13 residues. Looked up from germline, CDR1 is SGHTA and CDR2 is FQGTGA. The V gene lost 1 base and the J gene lost 1 base, with 4 bases spanning the gap. The CDR3 spells CASSLNGNTEAFF. In DNA, the CDR3 is TGTGCCAGCAGCTTAAATGGGAACACTGAAGCTTTCTTT.